Each of the 19 T cell receptor beta chains below was sequenced from the same sample in a study of CD4 T cells in relation to SARS-CoV-2 and coronaviruses. Clones were sequenced by immunoSEQ multiplex PCR, and TCRdb holds only the in-frame ones, with some missing. The table shows about 28,000 clones, with about 80% occurring only once. No antigens are known for them. Before the COVID-19 pandemic, during about 2010-2019, CD4+ T cells were taken from unexposed donors. Isolation of CD4+ T cells took place after 10 days in culture. The sequenced sample was CD4+ T cells from PBMCs, cultured in vitro. These TCRs come from a human donor in good health.

This clone was observed a single time. This rearrangement joins TRBV3-1 (or the pseudogene TRBV3-2) to TRBJ1-1; TRBD1 aligns across 8 bases. CDR3 length: 15 residues. Trimming at V came to 3 bases and at J to 3 bases, leaving 6 bases not matched to a gene. CDR1 is LGHDT, CDR2 YNNKEL, per germline (reference sequence). In DNA form, the CDR3 reads TGTGCCAGCAGCCATCGGACAGGGCTGGACACTGAAGCTTTCTTT. Amino acids: CASSHRTGLDTEAFF.

The rearrangement uses TRBV28 and TRBJ1-6, with 7 bases aligning to TRBD1. Germline CDR1 and CDR2: MDHEN and SYDVKM. The CDR3 is 15 residues long. Trimming cost V 7 bases and J 7 bases; bases outside gene matches: 10. The CDR3 is CASKVTDRRNSPLHF. CDR3 nucleotide sequence: TGTGCCAGCAAGGTGACGGACAGGCGGAATTCACCCCTCCACTTT.

Here the CDR3 reads CSVETGGHNEQFF. The CDR3 nucleotides read TGCAGCGTTGAGACAGGGGGCCACAATGAGCAGTTCTTC. The rearrangement joins TRBV29-1 to TRBJ2-1; 10 bases map to TRBD1. This CDR3 region has 13 residues. The germline CDR1 and CDR2 sequences are SQVTM and ANQGSEA. Germline trimming cut 3 bases from V and 5 bases from J; bases unmatched to any gene: 1.

The V call is TRBV7-2, the J call TRBJ2-1; TRBD2 matches at 12 bases. The CDR3 totals 14 residues. Looked up from germline, CDR1 is SGHTA and CDR2 is FQGNSA. V was clipped by 1 base and J by 15 bases; unmatched bases: 7. CDR3: CASSLGTSGAPWFF. CDR3 nucleotide sequence: TGTGCCAGCAGCTTAGGGACTAGCGGGGCCCCGTGGTTCTTC.

The rearrangement joins TRBV6-5 to TRBJ2-2; D is undetermined. The CDR3 has 15 amino acids. V was shortened by 5 bases and J by 1 base, with 11 bases between the two germline ends. Germline V gene sequence: CDR1 MNHEY, CDR2 SVGAGI. This CDR3 reads CASSPLQKNTGELFF. The CDR3 nucleotides are TGTGCCAGCAGTCCCTTACAGAAGAACACCGGGGAGCTGTTTTTT.

The chain has TRBV11-2 and TRBJ1-6; 8 bases align to TRBD1. CDR1 and CDR2 from the germline V gene are SGHAT and FQNNGV. The CDR3 runs 15 residues. Trimming at V came to 4 bases and at J to 10 bases, leaving 9 bases not matched to a gene. The CDR3: CASSSIRTGNSPLHF. Here the CDR3 DNA reads TGTGCCAGCAGCTCGATAAGGACAGGGAACTCACCCCTCCACTTT.

A few counts support this clone. This chain joins TRBV7-2 and TRBJ2-1; 10 bases are a match to TRBD2. The V gene end was trimmed by 5 bases and the J gene end by 7 bases; junction bases not matched to a gene: 8. Per the germline V gene, CDR1 is SGHTA and CDR2 is FQGNSA. The CDR3 sequence is 15 residues long. CDR3 DNA: TGTGCCAGCAGCCAAGGGGCTAGCGGGAGAAATGAGCAGTTCTTC. Translation: CASSQGASGRNEQFF.

V and J are TRBV15 and TRBJ2-1, with D unresolved. The CDR3 consists of 12 residues. The germline V gene encodes CDR1 LNHNV and CDR2 YYDKDF (reference sequence). Trimming stripped 5 bases from V and 9 bases from J, with 11 bases between. The CDR3 DNA is TGTGCCACCAGCGTCAGTGGTGGTGAGCAGTTCTTC. It translates to CATSVSGGEQFF. The whole variable domain, filled in from reference TRBV15 and TRBJ2-1, reads DAMVIQNPRYQVTQFGKPVTLSCSQTLNHNVMYWYQQKSSQAPKLLFHYYDKDFNNEADTPDNFQSRRPNTSFCFLDIRSPGLGDTAMYLCATSVSGGEQFFGPGTRLTVL.

This clone came up once. The chain joins TRBV4-1 to TRBJ2-2, with D possibly being TRBD1 (6 bases). CDR1 and CDR2 from the germline V gene are MGHRA and YSYEKL. The V end lost 0 bases, the J end lost 1 base, and 9 bases lay between the germline ends. The CDR3 consists of 16 residues. CDR3 DNA sequence: TGCGCCAGCAGCCAAGAGACAGGCGGGAACACCGGGGAGCTGTTTTTT. Its protein is CASSQETGGNTGELFF.

To note about this clone: At one end, the junction sequence differs from germline, possibly due to a read error. This chain connects TRBV7-7 to TRBJ2-5; no firm D call. This CDR3 region has 15 residues. CDR1 is SSHAT and CDR2 is FNYEAQ in the germline V gene (reference sequence). In nucleotides, the CDR3 is TGTGCTAGCAGCTTAGGAAGTGTCGTTGCGGAGACCCAGTACTTC. Its translation is CASSLGSVVAETQYF.

This rearrangement joins TRBV20-1 to TRBJ2-7, with D tentatively TRBD2 (6 bases). The CDR3 loop spans 12 amino acids. CDR1 and CDR2 from the germline V gene are DFQATT and SNEGSKA (reference sequence). The V end was cut by 5 bases, the J end by 5 bases, with 13 bases between. The CDR3 is CSAGGRRDEQYF. CDR3 nucleotides: TGCAGTGCTGGTGGGAGGCGCGACGAGCAGTACTTC.

The V and J genes are TRBV11-3 and TRBJ2-7; tentatively, D is TRBD1 (5 bases). Germline V lookup: CDR1 SGHNT, CDR2 YENEEA. The CDR3 sequence is 14 residues long. Deletions cut 5 bases from V and 7 bases from J, with 18 bases between. CDR3 DNA sequence: TGTGCCAGCAGCCCCCAGGGCCCCCTGGGGGAGCAGTACTTC. It encodes CASSPQGPLGEQYF. Using reference TRBV11-3 and TRBJ2-7 for the parts outside the CDR3, the full variable domain is EAGVVQSPRYKIIEKKQPVAFWCNPISGHNTLYWYLQNLGQGPELLIRYENEEAVDDSQLPKDRFSAERLKGVDSTLKIQPAELGDSAVYLCASSPQGPLGEQYFGPGTRLTVT.

This clone was counted between two and nine times. This chain joins TRBV18 and TRBJ2-7, with TRBD1 as a possible D gene (5 bases). CDR3 length: 14 amino acids. The germline V and J ends were trimmed by 6 bases and 7 bases, with 19 bases remaining between them. The V gene's germline CDR1 is KGHSH and CDR2 LQKENI. CDR3 nucleotide sequence: TGTGCCAGCTCGCCAGCCGGATTAAAGGGGGAGCAGTACTTC. This encodes CASSPAGLKGEQYF. Combining the CDR3 with reference TRBV18 and TRBJ2-7 gives the whole variable domain NAGVMQNPRHLVRRRGQEARLRCSPMKGHSHVYWYRQLPEEGLKFMVYLQKENIIDESGMPKERFSAEFPKEGPSILRIQQVVRGDSAAYFCASSPAGLKGEQYFGPGTRLTVT.

The chain recombines TRBV3-1 (or the pseudogene TRBV3-2) with TRBJ1-2; D remains unclear. Germline V gene sequence: CDR1 LGHDT, CDR2 YNNKEL (reference sequence). The V end lost 6 bases, the J end lost 8 bases, and 10 bases lay between the germline ends. The CDR3 covers 11 residues. CDR3 coding DNA: TGTGCCAGCAGGTCACAAACAGGCTACACCTTC. Amino acid sequence: CASRSQTGYTF.

This clone showed up just once. The chain links TRBV7-2 to TRBJ2-5, with TRBD2 matching over 14 bases. The germline gives CDR1 SGHTA, CDR2 FQGNSA. V shed 5 bases, J shed 1 base, and the junction held 6 bases outside the gene matches. There are 17 residues in the CDR3. CDR3 sequence (DNA): TGTGCCAGCAGCCTAGGGACTAGCGGGGGATTCCAAGAGACCCAGTACTTC. Translated, it gives CASSLGTSGGFQETQYF.

The chain employs TRBV5-1 and TRBJ1-1; D perhaps matches TRBD1 (5 bases). The germline V and J ends were trimmed by 1 base and 4 bases, with 20 bases remaining between them. The germline V gene encodes CDR1 SGHRS and CDR2 YFSETQ. CDR3 length: 17 residues. The CDR3 sequence: CASSLRVGDLRGTEAFF. The CDR3 DNA sequence: TGCGCCAGCAGCTTGAGGGTCGGGGACCTCAGAGGCACTGAAGCTTTCTTT.

The V gene is TRBV7-2, the J gene TRBJ1-1; tentative D call: TRBD1 (5 bases). The germline CDR1 and CDR2 sequences are SGHTA and FQGNSA. This CDR3 region has 14 residues. V was clipped by 5 bases and J by 3 bases, with 13 bases between them. For the CDR3, the DNA is TGTGCCAGCAGCGCGGGACTAGGAGACACTGAAGCTTTCTTT. Residues: CASSAGLGDTEAFF.

This clone was detected only once. The genes are TRBV7-9 and TRBJ2-7; the match to TRBD1 covers 7 bases. Germline V gives CDR1 SEHNR, CDR2 FQNEAQ (reference sequence). Trimming took 5 bases from V and 7 from J; bases not matched to a gene: 8. This CDR3 region has 13 residues. The CDR3 DNA sequence: TGTGCCAGCAGCCAGGACAGGCGCGGGGAGCAGTACTTC. Amino acids: CASSQDRRGEQYF.

The chain carries TRBV6-2 or TRBV6-3 and TRBJ2-7; D is unresolved. The V gene lost 2 bases and the J gene lost 7 bases, with 15 bases spanning the gap. The CDR3 sequence is 14 residues long. CDR1 is MNHEY, CDR2 SVGEGT, per germline. The CDR3 DNA follows: TGTGCCAGCAGTTACGGTGACGCCCGACGGGAGCAGTACTTC. Translating gives CASSYGDARREQYF.